The 14 T cell receptor beta chains given below trace back to one sample, sequenced in a study of T cell responses to AZD1222 COVID-19 vaccine. The data were produced by immunoSEQ multiplex PCR, yet TCRdb's version contains in-frame clones alone and is incomplete. The profile shows about 180,000 clones, roughly 88% of them singletons. The specimen comprised peripheral blood, sampled on day 0 of AZD1222 vaccination. The receptors originated from an adult in good health.

The V gene is TRBV30, the J gene TRBJ1-6; no clear D gene. The germline gives CDR1 GTSNPN, CDR2 SVGIG (reference sequence). The germline V and J ends were trimmed by 3 bases and 12 bases, with 21 bases remaining between them. The CDR3 has 15 amino acids. CDR3 in DNA: TGTGCCTGGAGCCCACCGGACGGAGCTATGGGACCCCTCCACTTT. Protein product: CAWSPPDGAMGPLHF.

V is TRBV7-2 and J is TRBJ1-2; possible D gene TRBD1, 6 bases. CDR1 is SGHTA, CDR2 FQGNSA, per germline. Trimming took off 1 base at V and 8 bases at J, with 17 bases between the two ends. The CDR3 covers 15 residues. The CDR3 DNA is TGTGCCAGCAGCTTAGACCAACAGGGCTCTGACGGCTACACCTTC. As protein: CASSLDQQGSDGYTF.

The chain combines TRBV5-1 with TRBJ2-2; a possible D gene is TRBD1 (5 bases). CDR1 and CDR2 (germline): SGHRS, YFSETQ. V was shortened by 2 bases and J by 0 bases, with 8 bases between the two germline ends. There are 15 residues in the CDR3. The CDR3 region is CASSLKTANTGELFF. Here the CDR3 DNA reads TGCGCCAGCAGCTTAAAGACAGCGAACACCGGGGAGCTGTTTTTT.

The CDR3 protein is CASSPGRASVGELFF. The CDR3 DNA is TGTGCCAGCAGCCCCGGGAGGGCTTCCGTCGGGGAGCTGTTTTTT. This chain joins TRBV9 and TRBJ2-2; 8 bases are shared with TRBD2. This CDR3 has 15 residues. After removal of 4 bases from V and 7 bases from J, the junction contained 9 bases not matched to a gene. The V gene's germline CDR1 is SGDLS and CDR2 YYNGEE.

This clone was found a few times. Here the CDR3 reads CASSEQAGFYNEQFF. The CDR3 DNA reads as TGTGCCAGCAGTGAACAAGCGGGGTTTTACAATGAGCAGTTCTTC. The chain carries TRBV6-1 and TRBJ2-1, with 7 nucleotides matching TRBD2. Germline loops: CDR1 MNHNS, CDR2 SASEGT. V gave up 2 bases and J gave up 4 bases; unmatched junction bases: 5. The CDR3 has 15 residues.

The V call is TRBV3-1 (or the pseudogene TRBV3-2), the J call TRBJ1-5, with unresolved D. Per the germline V gene, CDR1 is LGHDT and CDR2 is YNNKEL (reference sequence). The ends were cut back, 4 bases at V and 2 bases at J, with 6 bases in the middle. This CDR3 is built from 13 residues. The CDR3 DNA follows: TGTGCCAGCAGCCCGGCAGGCAATCAGCCCCAGCATTTT. The encoded protein is CASSPAGNQPQHF.

The J gene is TRBJ2-7, the V gene TRBV7-2; possibly TRBD1 for D (6 bases). Germline CDR1 reads SGHTA; CDR2 reads FQGNSA. The CDR3 totals 13 residues. V lost 1 base and J lost 6, with 10 bases in between. CDR3 in amino acids: CASSLEWTAEQYF. In nucleotides, the CDR3 is TGTGCCAGCAGCTTAGAATGGACAGCCGAGCAGTACTTC.

V and J are TRBV5-4 and TRBJ2-2; 10 nucleotides agree with TRBD2. Germline CDR1 is SGHNT and CDR2 is YYREEE (reference sequence). Trimming removed 2 bases from V and 9 bases from J; junction bases left unmatched: 4. The CDR3 has 14 amino acids. The CDR3 DNA follows: TGTGCCAGCAGCTTCGAGCGGGGGGGCAGGGAGCTGTTTTTT. Translating it yields CASSFERGGRELFF.

The CDR3 sequence is CASRDHTDTQYF. In nucleotides, the CDR3 is TGTGCCAGCCGGGACCACACAGATACGCAGTATTTT. The chain carries TRBV6-4 and TRBJ2-3; tentatively, D is TRBD1 or TRBD2 (5 bases each). CDR3 length: 12 amino acids. Germline V gives CDR1 MRHNA, CDR2 SNTAGT. The V end was cut by 8 bases, the J end by 2 bases, with 8 bases between.

In its sample, this clone was seen once. The chain recombines TRBV27 with TRBJ1-3, with 7 bases matching TRBD1. Trimming at V came to 6 bases and at J to 1 base, leaving 6 bases not matched to a gene. CDR3 length: 15 amino acids. Germline CDR1 MNHEY, CDR2 SMNVEV (reference sequence). The CDR3 loop reads CASSFTGVSGNTIYF. For the CDR3, the DNA is TGTGCCAGCAGCTTTACAGGGGTTTCTGGAAACACCATATATTTT.

This clone was detected once. CDR3 in amino acids: CAATTASSGNTIYF. CDR3 coding DNA: TGTGCCGCGACGACAGCGAGCTCTGGAAACACCATATATTTT. The V call is TRBV28, the J call TRBJ1-3; D is perhaps TRBD1 (5 bases). Trimming stripped 11 bases from V and 0 bases from J, with 14 bases between. CDR1 and CDR2 from the germline V gene are MDHEN and SYDVKM. CDR3 length equals 14 residues.

The chain recombines TRBV4-2 with TRBJ1-1; D might be TRBD1 (5 bases). Trimming took off 0 bases at V and 1 base at J, with 6 bases between the two ends. Germline lookup yields CDR1 LGHNA and CDR2 YNFKEQ. The CDR3 sequence is 14 residues long. The CDR3 region is CASSQDTGNTEAFF. For the CDR3, the DNA is TGTGCCAGCAGCCAAGATACAGGGAACACTGAAGCTTTCTTT.

V usage is TRBV1 and J usage is TRBJ2-3; TRBD2 is the table's D call and was not checked against the DNA. TRBV1 is a documented pseudogene. CDR3 size: 18 residues. DNA of the CDR3: TGCACCAGCAGCCAAGATCCGGTGCGGGGACTAAACACAGATACGCAGTATTTT. Translation gives CTSSQDPVRGLNTDTQYF.

This clone showed up just once. The CDR3 spells CASSIVRAGGPVAPEQFF. Written as DNA, the CDR3 is TGTGCCAGTAGTATAGTTCGAGCGGGGGGGCCCGTAGCCCCTGAGCAGTTCTTC. The chain carries TRBV19 and TRBJ2-1; 10 bases map to TRBD2. Trimming at V came to 1 base and at J to 9 bases, leaving 15 bases not matched to a gene. The CDR3 extends over 18 amino acids. CDR1 LNHDA and CDR2 SQIVND come from the germline V gene (reference sequence).